These 7 T cell receptor beta chains came from one sample sequenced in a study of blood T cell repertoires in COVID-19. Libraries were prepared by immunoSEQ multiplex PCR; TCRdb keeps only in-frame clonotypes and omits some of them. The repertoire holds 70,000 to 75,000 clones, with roughly 85% as singletons. Sequencing was performed on peripheral blood. The receptors were sampled from a woman between 55 and 75 years old with acute or convalescent COVID-19.

V is TRBV7-8 and J is TRBJ2-2; 9 bases line up with TRBD1. The CDR3 consists of 16 residues. V shed 6 bases and J 5 bases; nucleotides not matched to a gene: 10. From germline, CDR1 is SGHVS and CDR2 FQNEAQ. CDR3 coding DNA: TGTGCCAGCAGTTTACCGGGACAGGGTCGGACCGGGGAGCTGTTTTTT. Its translation is CASSLPGQGRTGELFF.

V is TRBV5-1 and J is TRBJ1-2; the match to TRBD1 covers 9 bases. Trimming at V came to 0 bases and at J to 4 bases, leaving 4 bases not matched to a gene. This CDR3 is 15 amino acids long. Germline V gene sequence: CDR1 SGHRS, CDR2 YFSETQ. The DNA for the CDR3 is TGCGCCAGCAGCTTGGACGGACAGGGGCGCTATGGCTACACCTTC. Encoded protein: CASSLDGQGRYGYTF.

This rearrangement joins TRBV3-1 (or the pseudogene TRBV3-2) to TRBJ1-4; D remains ambiguous. V lost 5 bases to trimming and J lost 7 bases, with 8 bases between them. The CDR3 covers 12 residues. CDR1 is LGHDT and CDR2 is YNNKEL in the germline V gene (reference sequence). The CDR3 protein is CASSGLSEKLFF. In nucleotides, the CDR3 is TGTGCCAGCAGCGGTTTGAGTGAAAAACTGTTTTTT.

This chain links TRBV28 with TRBJ2-2, with D tentatively TRBD1 (5 bases). CDR3 length: 14 amino acids. Per the germline V gene, CDR1 is MDHEN and CDR2 is SYDVKM. Trimming took 5 bases from V and 3 from J, leaving 10 bases between them. The CDR3: CASSRGRDTGELFF. CDR3 nucleotide sequence: TGTGCCAGCAGTAGAGGCAGGGACACCGGGGAGCTGTTTTTT.

V is TRBV11-2 and J is TRBJ2-4; 9 positions match TRBD1. CDR3 length: 18 amino acids. Germline V gene lookup returns CDR1 SGHAT and CDR2 FQNNGV. The V gene end was trimmed by 0 bases and the J gene end by 3 bases; junction bases not matched to a gene: 9. The DNA of the CDR3 is TGTGCCAGCAGCTTAGAGTGGGCGGGACAGGGATACAAAAACATTCAGTACTTC. Its protein product is CASSLEWAGQGYKNIQYF.

The genes are TRBV3-1 (or the pseudogene TRBV3-2) and TRBJ2-7; possible D gene TRBD1, 6 bases. The CDR3 contains 15 residues. V lost 5 bases and J lost 3, with 17 bases in between. Germline loops: CDR1 LGHDT, CDR2 YNNKEL (reference sequence). The CDR3 DNA reads TGTGCCAGCAGCACCCTTCCCAGGGGCGGCTACGAGCAGTACTTC. The encoded protein is CASSTLPRGGYEQYF.

The chain carries TRBV28 and TRBJ1-3; D gene unclear. V lost 6 bases and J 1 base, leaving 10 bases between the germline ends. CDR1 and CDR2 from the germline V gene are MDHEN and SYDVKM. This CDR3 has 14 residues. The CDR3 DNA is TGTGCCAGCAGGGAGGGCAGATCTGGAAACACCATATATTTT. It is translated as CASREGRSGNTIYF.